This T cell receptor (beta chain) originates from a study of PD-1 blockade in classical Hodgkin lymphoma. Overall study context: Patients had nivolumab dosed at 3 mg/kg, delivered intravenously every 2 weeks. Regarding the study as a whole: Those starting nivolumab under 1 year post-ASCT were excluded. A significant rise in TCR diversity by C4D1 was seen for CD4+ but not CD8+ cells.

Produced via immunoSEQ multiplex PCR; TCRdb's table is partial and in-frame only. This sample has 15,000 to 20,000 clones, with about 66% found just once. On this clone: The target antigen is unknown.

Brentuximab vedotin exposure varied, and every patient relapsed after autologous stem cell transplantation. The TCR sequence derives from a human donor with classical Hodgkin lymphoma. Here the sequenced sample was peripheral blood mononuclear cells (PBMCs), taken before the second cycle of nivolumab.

DNA of the CDR3: TGCGCCAGCCGGGACATTGCCTACGAGCAGTACTTC. This translates into CASRDIAYEQYF. The rearrangement links TRBV10-2 to TRBJ2-7; TRBD1 might be the D (6 bases). Trimming left V 8 bases short and J 2 bases short, with 10 bases between. The V gene's germline CDR1 is WSHSY and CDR2 SAAADI. The CDR3 length is 12 residues.